Sequencing of this TCR beta chain was carried out in a study of cytomegalovirus exposure and HLA in healthy donors. The study, taken as a whole, reports: Versus the roughly 690-donor mean, an Asian-associated ancestry cluster reportedly showed fewer N-insertions in a later analysis.

Points on this clone: Its antigen is as yet unknown.

V was shortened by 5 bases and J by 0 bases, with 7 bases between the two germline ends. The CDR3 runs 13 residues. Germline values: CDR1 LNHDA, CDR2 SQIVND (reference sequence). The PCR was carried out with 60 Vbeta primers and 13 Jbeta primers. The assay was immunoSEQ multiplex PCR, and TCRdb's table has in-frame clones only and misses some. The table includes 150,000 to 170,000 clones, roughly 74% detected once. The chain joins TRBV19 to TRBJ1-1; D is ambiguous. The clonotype originates from a man aged 18 to 29 in good health and CMV-seronegative. Sample: PBMCs. The CDR3 DNA sequence: TGTGCCAGTAGTCCCTCTATGAACACTGAAGCTTTCTTT. Encoded protein: CASSPSMNTEAFF. Looking up the rest from reference TRBV19 and TRBJ1-1 gives the full variable domain: DGGITQSPKYLFRKEGQNVTLSCEQNLNHDAMYWYRQDPGQGLRLIYYSQIVNDFQKGDIAEGYSVSREKKESFPLTVTSAQKNPTAFYLCASSPSMNTEAFFGQGTRLTVV.